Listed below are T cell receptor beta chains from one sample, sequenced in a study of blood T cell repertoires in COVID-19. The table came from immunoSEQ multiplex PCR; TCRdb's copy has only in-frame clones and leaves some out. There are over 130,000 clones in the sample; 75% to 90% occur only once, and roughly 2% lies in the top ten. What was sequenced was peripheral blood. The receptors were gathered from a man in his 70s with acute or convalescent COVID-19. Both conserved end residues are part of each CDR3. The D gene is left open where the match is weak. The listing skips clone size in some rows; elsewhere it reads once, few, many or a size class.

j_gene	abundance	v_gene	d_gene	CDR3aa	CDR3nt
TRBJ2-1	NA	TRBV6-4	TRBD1	CASSVQGLSSYNEQFF	TGTGCCAGCAGTGTACAGGGGCTGAGCTCCTACAATGAGCAGTTCTTC
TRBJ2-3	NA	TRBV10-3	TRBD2	CAISGTSGSSSTDTQYF	TGTGCCATCAGTGGAACTAGCGGGAGCTCTAGCACAGATACGCAGTATTTT
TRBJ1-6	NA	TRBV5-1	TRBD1	CASSQAGTGGPGSYNSPLHF	TGCGCCAGCAGTCAAGCCGGGACAGGCGGCCCTGGGTCCTATAATTCACCCCTCCACTTT
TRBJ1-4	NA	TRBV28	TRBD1	CASSFLDRVGEKLFF	TGTGCCAGCAGTTTCCTGGACAGGGTTGGCGAAAAACTGTTTTTT
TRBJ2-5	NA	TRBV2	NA	CASSPLETQYF	TGTGCCAGCAGTCCCCTAGAGACCCAGTACTTC
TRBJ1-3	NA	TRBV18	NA	CASSPPSPSGNTIYF	TGTGCCAGCTCACCCCCAAGCCCGTCTGGAAACACCATATATTTT
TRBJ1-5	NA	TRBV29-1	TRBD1	CSVEDMPRGQGVPQHF	TGCAGCGTTGAAGATATGCCCAGGGGGCAAGGGGTGCCCCAGCATTTT
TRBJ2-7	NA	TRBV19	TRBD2	CASSITSSGAYEQYF	TGTGCCAGTAGTATAACGTCCAGCGGGGCCTACGAGCAGTACTTC
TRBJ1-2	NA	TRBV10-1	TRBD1	CASSASSDRDGYTF	TGCGCCAGCAGCGCTTCTTCGGACAGGGATGGCTACACCTTC
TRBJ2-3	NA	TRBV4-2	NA	CASRARGMTDTQYF	TGTGCCAGCAGAGCCAGGGGTATGACAGATACGCAGTATTTT
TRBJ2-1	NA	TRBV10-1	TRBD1	CASSESSGGRNEQFF	TGCGCCAGCAGTGAGTCTTCAGGGGGCAGGAATGAGCAGTTCTTC
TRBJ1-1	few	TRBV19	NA	CASSIPGGQSSYTEAFF	TGTGCCAGTAGTATCCCGGGGGGACAATCATCGTACACTGAAGCTTTCTTT
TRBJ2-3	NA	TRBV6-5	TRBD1	CASSTRDRAPDTQYF	TGTGCCAGCAGCACCCGGGACAGGGCCCCAGATACGCAGTATTTT
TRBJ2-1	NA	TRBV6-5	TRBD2	CATQPGTSGRDEQFF	TGTGCCACCCAGCCGGGGACTAGCGGGAGAGATGAGCAGTTCTTC
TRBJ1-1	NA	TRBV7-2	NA	CASSHRRENTEAFF	TGTGCCAGCAGCCACCGCAGGGAGAACACTGAAGCTTTCTTT
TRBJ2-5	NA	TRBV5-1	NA	CASSFTGQETQYF	TGCGCCAGCAGCTTTACAGGACAAGAGACCCAGTACTTC
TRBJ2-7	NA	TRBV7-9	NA	CASSLEPTPGYEQYF	TGTGCCAGCAGCTTAGAACCGACCCCAGGCTACGAGCAGTACTTC
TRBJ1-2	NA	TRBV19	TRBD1	CASSFRTGGAYGYTF	TGTGCCAGTAGTTTCCGGACAGGGGGCGCATATGGCTACACCTTC
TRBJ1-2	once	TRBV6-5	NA	CASRPPEDGYTF	TGTGCCAGCAGGCCCCCCGAGGATGGCTACACCTTC
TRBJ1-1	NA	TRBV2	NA	CASSAQPGTEAFF	TGTGCCAGCAGTGCACAGCCAGGCACTGAAGCTTTCTTT
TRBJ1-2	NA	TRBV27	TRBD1	CASRITGVGAADYGYTF	TGTGCCAGCAGGATAACAGGGGTTGGCGCTGCAGACTATGGCTACACCTTC
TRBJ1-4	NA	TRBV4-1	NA	CASSQDSGGSNEKLFF	TGCGCCAGCAGCCAAGACTCTGGCGGCTCTAATGAAAAACTGTTTTTT
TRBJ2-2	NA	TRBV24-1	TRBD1	CATSDPGQGNTGELFF	TGTGCCACCAGTGACCCGGGACAGGGCAACACCGGGGAGCTGTTTTTT
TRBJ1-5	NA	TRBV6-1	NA	CASSEFPGNQPQHF	TGTGCCAGCAGTGAATTCCCGGGCAATCAGCCCCAGCATTTT
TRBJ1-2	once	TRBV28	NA	CASSLNELSGGYTF	TGTGCCAGCAGTTTAAACGAATTGAGCGGTGGCTACACCTTC
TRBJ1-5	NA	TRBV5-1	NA	CASSSDSHPQPQHF	TGCGCCAGCAGCTCGGACAGTCACCCTCAGCCCCAGCATTTT
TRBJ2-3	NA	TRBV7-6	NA	CASSLGGADTQYF	TGTGCCAGCAGCTTAGGGGGGGCAGATACGCAGTATTTT
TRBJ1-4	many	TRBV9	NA	CASSVGSTEVNEKLFF	TGTGCCAGCAGCGTAGGGTCGACGGAGGTTAATGAAAAACTGTTTTTT
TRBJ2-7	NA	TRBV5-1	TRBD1	CASSLFGQGGDEQYF	TGCGCCAGCAGCTTGTTCGGACAGGGGGGCGACGAGCAGTACTTC
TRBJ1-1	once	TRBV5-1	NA	CASSSNREAFF	TGCGCCAGCAGCTCGAACAGGGAAGCTTTCTTT
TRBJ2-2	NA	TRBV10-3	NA	CATWTPPEGELFF	TGTGCCACATGGACACCCCCCGAGGGGGAGCTGTTTTTT
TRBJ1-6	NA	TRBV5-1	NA	CASRTMTQNSPLHF	TGCGCCAGCAGGACTATGACACAGAATTCACCCCTCCACTTT
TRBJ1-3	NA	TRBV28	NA	CASSRTDWTFGNTIYF	TGTGCCAGCAGCCGTACGGACTGGACCTTCGGAAACACCATATATTTT
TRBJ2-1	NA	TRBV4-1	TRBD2	CASSHAELAVNNEQFF	TGCGCCAGCAGCCACGCGGAACTAGCGGTAAACAATGAGCAGTTCTTC
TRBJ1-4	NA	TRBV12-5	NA	CASGSDRPNEKLFF	TGTGCTAGTGGTTCAGACAGGCCAAATGAAAAACTGTTTTTT
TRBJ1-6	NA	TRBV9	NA	CASSVGVGGYDSPLHF	TGTGCCAGCAGCGTAGGAGTTGGGGGCTATGACTCACCCCTCCACTTT
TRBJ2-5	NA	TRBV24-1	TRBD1	CATSGGQTQETQYF	TGTGCCACCAGTGGGGGACAGACCCAAGAGACCCAGTACTTC
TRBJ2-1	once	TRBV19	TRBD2	CASSTSGTSGTGSYNEQFF	TGTGCCAGTAGTACCTCCGGGACTAGCGGGACAGGGTCCTACAATGAGCAGTTCTTC
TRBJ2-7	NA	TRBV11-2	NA	CASSSNFYYEQYF	TGTGCCAGCAGTTCCAATTTCTATTACGAGCAGTACTTC
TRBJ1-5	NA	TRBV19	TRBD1	CASSLRQGNQPQHF	TGTGCCAGTAGTCTTCGACAGGGTAATCAGCCCCAGCATTTT
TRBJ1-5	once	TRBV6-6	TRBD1	CASSPDRGGNQPQHF	TGTGCCAGCAGCCCAGACAGGGGGGGCAATCAGCCCCAGCATTTT
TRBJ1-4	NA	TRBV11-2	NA	CASSLREKLFF	TGTGCCAGCAGCTTGAGAGAAAAACTGTTTTTT
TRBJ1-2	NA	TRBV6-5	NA	CASRQEGRVGGYTF	TGTGCCAGCCGCCAGGAGGGCAGGGTGGGGGGCTACACCTTC
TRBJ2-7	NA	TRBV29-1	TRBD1	CSAKGQAGHEQYF	TGCAGCGCAAAGGGACAGGCGGGCCACGAGCAGTACTTC
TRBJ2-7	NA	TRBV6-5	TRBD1	CASSTPTGGSYEQYF	TGTGCCAGCAGTACCCCGACAGGGGGCAGCTACGAGCAGTACTTC
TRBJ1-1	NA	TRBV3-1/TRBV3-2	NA	CASTSTEANTEAFF	TGTGCCAGCACCTCGACCGAGGCGAACACTGAAGCTTTCTTT
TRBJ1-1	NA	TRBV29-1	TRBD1	CSARGQMNTEAFF	TGCAGCGCAAGGGGACAGATGAACACTGAAGCTTTCTTT
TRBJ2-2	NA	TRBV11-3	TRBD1	CASSSGQGDPGELFF	TGTGCCAGCAGCTCGGGACAGGGGGATCCCGGGGAGCTGTTTTTT
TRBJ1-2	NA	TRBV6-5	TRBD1	CASSSDRVPYGYTF	TGTGCCAGCAGTTCCGACAGGGTACCCTATGGCTACACCTTC
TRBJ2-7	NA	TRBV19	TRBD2	CASSVGLAGFSYEQYF	TGTGCCAGTAGTGTAGGACTAGCGGGATTTTCCTACGAGCAGTACTTC
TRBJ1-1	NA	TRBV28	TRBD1	CASRGGDRDAFF	TGTGCCAGCAGGGGGGGGGACAGGGATGCTTTCTTT
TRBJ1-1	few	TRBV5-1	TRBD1	CASSRGQGARLEAFF	TGCGCCAGCAGCCGGGGACAGGGGGCGCGTCTTGAAGCTTTCTTT
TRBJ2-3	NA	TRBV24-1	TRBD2	CATSDRTSGRTDTQYF	TGTGCCACCAGTGATAGGACTAGCGGCCGCACAGATACGCAGTATTTT
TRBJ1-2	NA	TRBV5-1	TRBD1	CASNQSDRGLDGYTF	TGCGCCAGCAACCAATCGGACAGGGGGCTGGATGGCTACACCTTC